This T cell receptor (beta chain) is from a study of blood T cell repertoires in COVID-19 (dated by TCRdb to about 2020). The study in broad terms: Samples from collaborators originated in the United States, Italy and Spain and spanned both the acute and convalescent phases of COVID-19. The prospective study material was composed of cDNA or gDNA derived from T cells, B-cell-depleted T cells, or PBMCs. Deeply sampled blood TCRbeta repertoires from subjects exposed to, actively infected with, or recovered from COVID-19 were included in the dataset. The repertoires were made available in a free public database intended to serve as a resource for research on the immune response to SARS-CoV-2. The samples were drawn from the first 160 participants of the ongoing ImmuneRACE study and from more than 1,000 subjects provided by 6 global collaborators. A de-identified subject ID, COVID-19 status, age in years and sex were almost always included in the sample metadata. HLA class I and class II types, where available, came from metadata supplied by the sample provider rather than from assay-based typing.

CDR3 length: 14 amino acids, cysteine to phenylalanine. Only the CDR3 DNA is retained, 42 bases long and in frame from the first base. V is pared back by 2 bases and J by 0 bases, with 5 bases lying between the germline termini. CDR1 and CDR2, looked up from the germline V gene, are SGHTA and FQGNSA. TCRbeta CDR3 regions were amplified from genomic DNA using the immunoSEQ Assay, a bias-controlled multiplex PCR. The original methods were these. Within the assay, amplification of reference gene primers was used to estimate how many nucleated cells each sample contained. To quantify the absolute abundance of each unique TCRbeta CDR3 rearrangement, sequence reads were collapsed and filtered. For each sample, productive Simpson clonality was calculated as the square root of Simpson's diversity index across productive rearrangements. The table was pulled from immuneACCESS by TCRdb, which kept in-frame rearrangements only. Such tables lose some clones; where checked, under half of the loss comes from unresolved V genes, and the rest has no known cause. The V and J calls and the clone size are those of that table, but D and trimming were determined from the DNA. The sample data list approximately 160,000 clones, and approximately 88% of these were observed just once. The top ten constitute around 10% of the sample.

The study at large found these results: Clinical and demographic metadata were provided uncurated, with the amount varying by source and participant.

Whole blood was collected in K2EDTA tubes by collaborating institutions according to the institutions' own protocols. For TCRbeta analysis, collaborators shipped samples as frozen whole blood, isolated PBMCs, or DNA extracted from either of those sample types. For this clone: The clone's antigen remains unknown. The input lacks base qualities; no much larger clone sits a single base away.

The clonotype originates from a woman of 80 years or more with active or convalescent COVID-19. Sequencing was performed on peripheral blood. Recombination connected TRBV7-2 to TRBJ1-3; the D gene lacks a confident call. The bases read TGTGCCAGCAGCTTATCTCGCTCTGGAAACACCATATATTTT. This is translated as CASSLSRSGNTIYF.